This T cell receptor (beta chain) was observed in a study of T cells expressing NK-cell markers. Study outcomes and limitations: The dominant NKG2C+ clonotypes represented roughly 1.0-7.5% of CD8+ T cells in several donors. One observes that, in several donors, these clonotypes were also the leading ones within the CD3+CD56-NKG2C+ fraction.

Germline-derived CDR1 and CDR2 are SGDLS and YYNGEE. The CDR3 extends over 15 amino acids. TCRdb re-called the 5' RACE reads and catalogs CDR3 proteins one per entry, DNA excluded. The table gives 500,000 to 600,000 distinct CDR3 sequences; the top ten clones make up under 4.5% of it. Comments on this clonotype: Its antigen is unidentified.

The sample taken for sequencing was blood T cells: a sorted CD56 or NKG2C T cell subset, CD4+ or CD8+ T cells, or bulk PBMC T cells (not recorded which). This TCR came from a man aged 18 to 35 in good health. This rearrangement joins TRBV9 to TRBJ2-7; TCRdb's D gene call, TRBD2, goes unchecked for lack of DNA. This CDR3 is CASSVGLPVSYEQYF.